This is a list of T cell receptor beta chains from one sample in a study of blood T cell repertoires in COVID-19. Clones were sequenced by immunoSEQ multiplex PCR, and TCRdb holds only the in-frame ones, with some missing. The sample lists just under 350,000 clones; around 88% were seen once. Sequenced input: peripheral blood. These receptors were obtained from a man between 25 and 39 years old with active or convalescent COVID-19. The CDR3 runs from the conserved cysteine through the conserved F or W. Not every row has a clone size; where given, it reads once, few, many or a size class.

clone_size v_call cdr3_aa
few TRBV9 CASSVSTGELFF
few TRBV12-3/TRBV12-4 CASITGGSIYF
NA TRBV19 CASSMRDSYNEQFF
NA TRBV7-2 CASSLLASTGELFF
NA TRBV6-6 CASSPSRLSTDTQYF
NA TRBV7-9 CASSTGRQAYSSGANVLTF
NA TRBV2 CASSKERVREQFF
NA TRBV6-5 CASRQELNTEAFF
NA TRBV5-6 CASGPGGGNTIYF
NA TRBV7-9 CASSPMNTGELFF
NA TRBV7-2 CASSLAGPSSGPLHF
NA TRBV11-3 CASSLGGLAGSTYNEQFF
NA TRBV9 CASSVQGNNYGYTF
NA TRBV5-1 CASSLVAFSSTDTQYF
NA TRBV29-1 CSVQGSGFGELFF
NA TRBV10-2 CASSESGYEQYF
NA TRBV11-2 CASSLGLAGAHEQFF
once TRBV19 CASSTSLRGQGNTEAFF
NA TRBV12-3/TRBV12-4 CASSPSGVGELFF
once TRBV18 CASSPGAGNTEAFF
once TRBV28 CASSLLAGANEQFF
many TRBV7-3 CASSQQTGNEQFF
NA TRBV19 CASRLTAGMETQYF
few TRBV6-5 CASWSAAGNTIYF
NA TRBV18 CASSPGGDEKLFF
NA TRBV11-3 CASSLQALNTEAFF
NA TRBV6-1 CASSEAGTGGKAFF
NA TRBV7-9 CASSWTGKETAANYGYTF
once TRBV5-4 CASSLDSGSYNSPLHF
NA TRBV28 CASSFRGTAGEKLFF
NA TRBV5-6 CASSSSGGYSYEQYF
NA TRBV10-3 CAISELGQGDGYTF
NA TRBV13 CASSWGLAATYNEQFF
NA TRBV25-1 CASSEKRYEQFF
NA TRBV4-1 CASSQVFSYGYTF
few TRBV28 CASSGTGGSYEQYF
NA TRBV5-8 CASSLSGYEQYF
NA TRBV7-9 CASSYGLESYEQYF
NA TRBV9 CASSVAGTGGEQYF
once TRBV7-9 CASSPGGGNTQYF
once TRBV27 CASSFDRGRIAFF
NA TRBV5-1 CASSLVLAADSPLHF
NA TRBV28 CASRLNRGENIQYF
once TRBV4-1 CASSHGQTANYGYTF
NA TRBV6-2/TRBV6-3 CASSKTGFSNQPQHF
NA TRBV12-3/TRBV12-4 CASGTVGLDGYTF
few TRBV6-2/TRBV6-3 CASSPEGVSYEQYF
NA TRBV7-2 CASSSRDWETQYF
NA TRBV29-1 CSVGLVGGIGAKNIQYF